The 30 T cell receptor beta chains in this list originate from one sample, sequenced in a study of shared clonotypes between healthy human individuals. Generated by immunoSEQ multiplex PCR, the TCRdb table keeps only in-frame clones and is missing some. The top ten clones hold about 0.34% of a sample with about 2.4 million clones, roughly 93% of them seen once. The specimen sequenced was naive CD4+ T cells from PBMCs. The subset was: CD45RA+ positively selected. Receptors were obtained from a man between 18 and 35 years old in good health. Some clones in this sample may be carry-over from other donors' samples.

The chain links TRBV2 to TRBJ2-7, with 7 bases matching TRBD1. Germline V gives CDR1 SNHLY, CDR2 FYNNEI. The CDR3 extends over 14 amino acids. V lost 6 bases and J lost 1; bases outside the gene matches: 6. This chain's CDR3 is CASRDRDSSYEQYF. The CDR3 coding sequence is TGTGCCAGCAGGGACCGGGACAGTTCCTACGAGCAGTACTTC.

The V gene is TRBV6-1, the J gene TRBJ1-4; 7 bases are shared with TRBD1. The length of the CDR3 is 15 residues. Unmatched junction bases numbered 9, after V lost 3 bases and J lost 8 bases. CDR1 is MNHNS, CDR2 SASEGT, per germline. The CDR3 DNA follows: TGTGCCAGCAGTGAGCACCGGGACAGCAGCGAAAAACTGTTTTTT. Its translation is CASSEHRDSSEKLFF.

V gene TRBV11-1 combines with J gene TRBJ2-3; possible D gene TRBD2, 6 bases. The CDR3 is made up of 14 amino acids. The germline V and J ends were trimmed by 2 bases and 6 bases, with 12 bases remaining between them. Looked up from germline, CDR1 is SGHAT and CDR2 is FQDESV (reference sequence). The CDR3 DNA follows: TGTGCCAGCAGCTTAACGGGAGCTGGGGATACGCAGTATTTT. Encoded protein: CASSLTGAGDTQYF.

The J gene is TRBJ2-7, the V gene TRBV28, with 7 bases fitting TRBD1. J gave up 5 bases and V 2 bases, and 6 bases lay outside the gene matches. The CDR3 spans 14 residues. Germline CDR1 and CDR2: MDHEN and SYDVKM. CDR3 residues: CASSLVGQYDEQYF. CDR3 in DNA: TGTGCCAGCAGTTTAGTGGGACAGTACGACGAGCAGTACTTC.

This sequence joins TRBV28 and TRBJ2-5; 11 bases fit TRBD2. Germline V gives CDR1 MDHEN, CDR2 SYDVKM. The CDR3 covers 17 residues. The ends lost 6 bases at V and 0 bases at J; junction bases unmatched: 9. CDR3 bases: TGTGCCAGCAGCCAAATACCGGGACTAGCGGACCAAGAGACCCAGTACTTC. Amino acids: CASSQIPGLADQETQYF.

Of note for this clone: This CDR3 is also generated by other DNA sequences in the sample. The V and J genes are TRBV5-1 and TRBJ2-3; perhaps TRBD2 as D (5 bases). CDR1 and CDR2 from the germline V gene are SGHRS and YFSETQ. V gave up 5 bases and J gave up 5 bases, with 9 bases separating them. The CDR3 contains 12 residues. Here the CDR3 DNA reads TGCGCCAGCAGTAGGAGCGGAGATACGCAGTATTTT. It codes for CASSRSGDTQYF.

This clone came up once. The chain couples TRBV29-1 to TRBJ2-7; D unresolved. The germline CDR1 and CDR2 sequences are SQVTM and ANQGSEA. Trimming cost V 0 bases and J 12 bases, with 15 bases left between them. This CDR3 has 12 residues. Written as DNA, the CDR3 is TGCAGCGTTGAAGAGAGGCAGGCGCCACGGTACTTC. It yields the protein CSVEERQAPRYF.

The rearrangement uses TRBV9 and TRBJ1-1; 7 nucleotides align to TRBD1. The ends lost 6 bases at V and 1 base at J; junction bases unmatched: 6. This CDR3 has 14 residues. Germline V gene sequence: CDR1 SGDLS, CDR2 YYNGEE. The CDR3 protein is CASNRQGQNTEAFF. CDR3 sequence (DNA): TGTGCCAGCAACCGACAGGGCCAGAACACTGAAGCTTTCTTT.

This chain joins TRBV18 and TRBJ1-1; maybe TRBD1 (6 bases). The CDR3 covers 14 residues. Germline assignment: CDR1 KGHSH and CDR2 LQKENI. V lost 8 bases and J 4 bases, leaving 17 bases between the germline ends. CDR3 sequence reads: CASRRGAESTEAFF. The CDR3 DNA reads TGTGCCAGCCGACGGGGGGCGGAAAGCACTGAAGCTTTCTTT.

This clone was observed a single time. This chain uses TRBV11-2 with TRBJ2-7; D gene ambiguous. Germline values: CDR1 SGHAT, CDR2 FQNNGV. Deletions cut 5 bases from V and 6 bases from J, with 8 bases between. The CDR3 is 11 residues long. CDR3 DNA sequence: TGTGCCAGCAGCCCGAGGTTCGAGCAGTACTTC. It is translated as CASSPRFEQYF.

The chain joins TRBV6-1 to TRBJ2-7; 9 nucleotides match TRBD1. The J segment lost 7 bases and the V segment lost 6 bases, leaving 7 bases of the junction unmatched. Germline V CDR1 and CDR2: MNHNS, SASEGT. The CDR3 is 13 residues long. The CDR3 coding sequence is TGTGCCAGCAGCAGGGACAGGGTAAGGGAGCAGTACTTC. It specifies CASSRDRVREQYF.

This chain connects TRBV21-1 to TRBJ2-7; the table's D call, TRBD1, has no DNA check behind it. TRBV21-1 is a pseudogene locus. The CDR3 is 15 residues long. CDR3 protein: CASRNESLGAYEQYF. CDR3 in DNA: TGTGCCAGCAGGAACGAGTCTCTAGGGGCCTACGAGCAGTACTTC.

The chain is built from TRBV18 and TRBJ1-1, with TRBD1 as a possible D gene (5 bases). Germline CDR1 reads KGHSH; CDR2 reads LQKENI. V was trimmed by 3 bases and J by 0 bases, leaving 11 bases between them. The CDR3 is 15 residues long. The CDR3 reads CASSPQGLLNTEAFF. CDR3 bases: TGTGCCAGCTCACCGCAGGGACTTCTGAACACTGAAGCTTTCTTT.

V is TRBV18 and J is TRBJ2-3; the D gene is possibly TRBD2 (7 bases). CDR1 is KGHSH and CDR2 is LQKENI in the germline V gene. Trimming removed 0 bases at V and 0 bases at J, with 13 bases between. This CDR3 is 17 amino acids long. The CDR3 is CASSPPGAGASTDTQYF. CDR3 DNA sequence: TGTGCCAGCTCACCACCGGGTGCGGGGGCTAGCACAGATACGCAGTATTTT.

V usage is TRBV5-6 and J usage is TRBJ2-2; D call uncertain. Per germline, CDR1 SGHDT and CDR2 YYEEEE. The CDR3 is made up of 12 amino acids. The ends were cut back, 7 bases at V and 7 bases at J, with 11 bases in the middle. DNA of the CDR3: TGTGCCAGCCATTCGTCGAGCGGGGAGCTGTTTTTT. Amino acids: CASHSSSGELFF.

V gene TRBV7-9 combines with J gene TRBJ1-6; no definite D call. The V gene's germline CDR1 is SEHNR and CDR2 FQNEAQ (reference sequence). The CDR3 contains 12 residues. V was cut by 4 bases and J by 7 bases, with 5 bases left in between. In DNA, the CDR3 is TGTGCCAGCAGCTCCTCAAATTCACCCCTCCACTTT. Amino acid sequence: CASSSSNSPLHF.

The chain joins TRBV2 to TRBJ2-4; D is undetermined. The V end was cut by 1 base, the J end by 9 bases, with 10 bases between. The CDR3 length is 13 residues. In germline, CDR1 is SNHLY, CDR2 FYNNEI. Here the CDR3 reads CASSEGPLGIQYF. CDR3 bases: TGTGCCAGCAGTGAAGGCCCCTTGGGCATTCAGTACTTC.

This clone came up a few times. The chain combines TRBV5-1 with TRBJ2-3; 7 bases fit TRBD1. This CDR3 region has 15 residues. CDR1 is SGHRS, CDR2 YFSETQ, per germline. The ends lost 0 bases at V and 2 bases at J; junction bases unmatched: 3. The DNA for the CDR3 is TGCGCCAGCAGCTTGGAAGGGACAGCCACAGATACGCAGTATTTT. As protein: CASSLEGTATDTQYF.

This clone has only a few counts. The V call is TRBV6-5, the J call TRBJ1-5, with D unresolved. Trimming pared 5 bases from V and 6 bases from J, leaving 14 bases between. Germline V gene lookup returns CDR1 MNHEY and CDR2 SVGAGI. This CDR3 spans 14 amino acids. The DNA for the CDR3 is TGTGCCAGCAGTCAAGGATCGACGCGTCAGCCCCAGCATTTT. As protein: CASSQGSTRQPQHF.

The genes are TRBV6-5 and TRBJ1-3; no definite D call. This CDR3 contains 14 residues. Germline V gives CDR1 MNHEY, CDR2 SVGAGI. The V end was cut by 5 bases, the J end by 2 bases, with 10 bases between. CDR3 nucleotides: TGTGCCAGCAGTGGCGGAGGGACTGGAAACACCATATATTTT. Translated, it gives CASSGGGTGNTIYF.

The chain links TRBV5-1 to TRBJ2-1; 7 bases match TRBD2. This CDR3 comprises 16 residues. The V and J ends lost 2 bases and 7 bases, in that order; junction bases with no gene match: 12. Germline CDR1 is SGHRS and CDR2 is YFSETQ. CDR3 sequence (DNA): TGCGCCAGCAGCTTAGCAAGCGGGATAATGACGAATGAGCAGTTCTTC. Translating gives CASSLASGIMTNEQFF.

The chain recombines TRBV7-8 with TRBJ1-5; D call uncertain. The length of the CDR3 is 15 residues. Germline V gene lookup returns CDR1 SGHVS and CDR2 FQNEAQ. The CDR3 reads CAVTTTPSSNQPQHF. CDR3 DNA sequence: TGTGCAGTAACCACGACACCTTCTAGCAATCAGCCCCAGCATTTT.

The V and J genes are TRBV15 and TRBJ1-1; 7 bases line up with TRBD1. V was clipped by 5 bases and J by 11 bases; unmatched bases: 8. Germline V lookup: CDR1 LNHNV, CDR2 YYDKDF (reference sequence). The CDR3 is made up of 12 amino acids. The CDR3 region has the DNA TGTGCCACCAGCGGGGGACAGATTTCCGCTTTCTTT. Its protein is CATSGGQISAFF.

The rearrangement uses TRBV6-6 and TRBJ2-7, with 7 bases matching TRBD2. Trimming cost V 5 bases and J 2 bases; bases outside gene matches: 3. The V gene's germline CDR1 is MNHNY and CDR2 SVGAGI (reference sequence). This CDR3 is built from 13 residues. This CDR3 reads CASSQRGAYEQYF. The CDR3 nucleotides are TGTGCCAGCAGTCAGCGGGGCGCCTACGAGCAGTACTTC.

CDR3 sequence reads: CASSLKGQTQYF. As DNA, the CDR3 is TGTGCCAGCAGTTTAAAGGGGCAGACCCAGTACTTC. V and J are TRBV27 and TRBJ2-5; D is perhaps TRBD1 (5 bases). The CDR3 sequence is 12 residues long. CDR1 MNHEY and CDR2 SMNVEV come from the germline V gene (reference sequence). Trimming removed 2 bases from V and 6 bases from J, with 7 bases in between.

The chain combines TRBV11-3 with TRBJ2-4; TRBD2 might be the D (5 bases). V was shortened by 3 bases and J by 5 bases, with 8 bases between the two germline ends. The CDR3 contains 13 residues. Per the germline V gene, CDR1 is SGHNT and CDR2 is YENEEA. CDR3 sequence (DNA): TGTGCCAGCAGCTTTGCCGGGGAAAACATTCAGTACTTC. This sequence encodes CASSFAGENIQYF.

V gene TRBV4-1 combines with J gene TRBJ2-3; no reliable D call. The CDR3 contains 13 residues. Trimming cost V 0 bases and J 2 bases, with 3 bases left between them. Looked up from germline, CDR1 is MGHRA and CDR2 is YSYEKL. The CDR3 DNA follows: TGCGCCAGCAGCCAAGAGACCACAGATACGCAGTATTTT. This codes for CASSQETTDTQYF.

The rearrangement uses TRBV7-9 and TRBJ2-7; D gene unclear. With 5 bases removed from V and 4 bases from J, the gap between germline ends came to 18 bases. The CDR3 runs to 15 residues. CDR1 and CDR2 from the germline V gene are SEHNR and FQNEAQ (reference sequence). In DNA form, the CDR3 reads TGTGCCAGCAGCCCGCTTTACGGGTCTGTATACGAGCAGTACTTC. It is translated as CASSPLYGSVYEQYF.

The CDR3 coding sequence is TGTGCCAGTAGTATAGGGCAGGATCGGTGGGCTGGGGCCAACGTCCTGACTTTC. It codes for CASSIGQDRWAGANVLTF. The gene calls are TRBV19 and TRBJ2-6; D ambiguous. The CDR3 covers 18 residues. Germline V gives CDR1 LNHDA, CDR2 SQIVND (reference sequence). V lost 1 base, J lost 2 bases, and 15 bases lay in between.

The V call is TRBV11-2, the J call TRBJ1-1; no definite D call. Germline assignment: CDR1 SGHAT and CDR2 FQNNGV. The CDR3 length is 19 residues. Deletions cut 1 base from V and 5 bases from J, with 26 bases between. Written as DNA, the CDR3 is TGTGCCAGCAGCTTAGCCCTGGAACACCCGTCATCGACGGGGACTGAAGCTTTCTTT. This sequence encodes CASSLALEHPSSTGTEAFF.